Below are 10 T cell receptor beta chains sequenced from a single sample in a study of follicular helper T cells after annual influenza vaccination. Some clones are missing from TCRdb's copy, which holds only in-frame ones; the method was immunoSEQ multiplex PCR. The sample includes around 10,000 clones, about 85% of them seen just once. The sample's time point: 2015-2016 season, pre-vaccination. Sample: CXCR5+ CD38- circulating T follicular helper cells from blood, taken on the day of influenza vaccination. Subset given: circulating Tfh, non-naive CD4+CXCR5+PD-1+ (ICOS+CD38+ or ICOS-CD38-). The receptors shown here come from an adult who received the influenza vaccine.

The rearrangement links TRBV15 to TRBJ2-5; D unresolved. Germline V gene data show CDR1 as LNHNV and CDR2 as YYDKDF (reference sequence). This CDR3 is 13 amino acids long. V was shortened by 0 bases and J by 4 bases, with 6 bases between the two germline ends. Here the CDR3 DNA reads TGTGCCACCAGCAGAGATCTAGGAGAGACCCAGTACTTC. Its translation is CATSRDLGETQYF.

The chain is built from TRBV5-1 and TRBJ1-4; D remains ambiguous. Deletions cut 3 bases from V and 5 bases from J, with 14 bases between. There are 15 residues in the CDR3. CDR1 and CDR2 (germline): SGHRS, YFSETQ. The CDR3 DNA is TGCGCCAGCAGCTCGGCGACCAATCGGAATGAAAAACTGTTTTTT. This gives the protein CASSSATNRNEKLFF.

The rearrangement links TRBV27 to TRBJ2-7, with TRBD1 as a possible D gene (7 bases). Germline assignment: CDR1 MNHEY and CDR2 SMNVEV (reference sequence). V was clipped by 5 bases and J by 6 bases, with 17 bases between them. CDR3 length: 14 amino acids. In DNA, the CDR3 is TGTGCCAGCAGTCGACAGGGAGGTAGGCGCGAGCAGTACTTC. Amino acids: CASSRQGGRREQYF.

The chain has TRBV30 and TRBJ2-5, with 13 bases aligning to TRBD2. The CDR3 has 16 amino acids. The germline CDR1 and CDR2 sequences are GTSNPN and SVGIG (reference sequence). The J segment lost 5 bases and the V segment lost 2 bases, leaving 8 bases of the junction unmatched. CDR3 amino acids: CAWSLTSGRQGETQYF. As DNA, the CDR3 is TGTGCCTGGAGTCTGACTAGCGGGAGGCAGGGGGAGACCCAGTACTTC.

The chain joins TRBV19 to TRBJ2-2; D not resolved. The CDR3 is 13 residues long. V lost 0 bases to trimming and J lost 6 bases, with 5 bases between them. Per germline, CDR1 LNHDA and CDR2 SQIVND (reference sequence). The CDR3 loop is CASSIDRSGELFF. The CDR3 DNA reads TGTGCCAGTAGTATAGACAGGTCCGGGGAGCTGTTTTTT.

V and J are TRBV6-6 and TRBJ1-5; D is ambiguous. CDR3 length equals 13 residues. Germline V CDR1 and CDR2: MNHNY, SVGAGI (reference sequence). Between the trimmed V and J ends, which lost 3 bases and 7 bases, there was a span of 10 bases. The CDR3, as DNA: TGTGCCAGCAGTTATTCGGACGGGCAGCCCCAGCATTTT. This sequence encodes CASSYSDGQPQHF.

This rearrangement joins TRBV7-9 to TRBJ2-3, with D maybe TRBD2 (6 bases). With 2 bases removed from V and 9 bases from J, the gap between germline ends came to 12 bases. The germline CDR1 and CDR2 sequences are SEHNR and FQNEAQ (reference sequence). The CDR3 extends over 13 amino acids. CDR3 nucleotides: TGTGCCAGCAGCTTAATTGGGACTCACACGCAGTATTTT. It is translated as CASSLIGTHTQYF.

This chain links TRBV15 with TRBJ1-5; unclear D gene. The length of the CDR3 is 17 residues. Germline V lookup: CDR1 LNHNV, CDR2 YYDKDF (reference sequence). Trimming pared 3 bases from V and 4 bases from J, leaving 19 bases between. The CDR3 sequence is CATSRRLGSNMNQPQHF. For the CDR3, the DNA is TGTGCCACCAGCAGGCGGCTAGGGTCGAACATGAATCAGCCCCAGCATTTT.

The chain employs TRBV7-9 and TRBJ2-2; 9 nucleotides line up with TRBD1. This CDR3 region has 14 residues. Trimming cost V 4 bases and J 8 bases; bases outside gene matches: 5. The germline V gene has CDR1 SEHNR and CDR2 FQNEAQ (reference sequence). CDR3 DNA sequence: TGTGCCAGCAGCTACGGACAGGGGTCAGGGGAGCTGTTTTTT. This codes for CASSYGQGSGELFF.

The V gene is TRBV18, the J gene TRBJ2-7, with D perhaps TRBD2 (6 bases). CDR1 and CDR2 from the germline V gene are KGHSH and LQKENI. The germline V and J ends were trimmed by 2 bases and 2 bases, with 13 bases remaining between them. The length of the CDR3 is 15 residues. In DNA, the CDR3 is TGTGCCAGCTCACCAACCCGGGGGAGCGCCTACGAGCAGTACTTC. This sequence encodes CASSPTRGSAYEQYF.